One sample yielded the 13 T cell receptor beta chains listed below, sequenced in a study of blood T cell repertoires in COVID-19. Libraries were prepared by immunoSEQ multiplex PCR; TCRdb keeps only in-frame clonotypes and omits some of them. This sample yields a few hundred thousand clones, of which roughly 89% are seen a single time; about a tenth belongs to the top ten. The material sequenced was PBMCs or T cells enriched from blood (not recorded which). Source of these receptors: a woman aged 45 to 65 who had recovered from COVID-19.

This clone was observed once. The chain uses TRBV19 and TRBJ2-1; tentative D call: TRBD1 (6 bases). The V end lost 3 bases, the J end lost 4 bases, and 10 bases lay between the germline ends. The CDR3 contains 14 residues. Germline lookup yields CDR1 LNHDA and CDR2 SQIVND (reference sequence). The CDR3 here is CASSIGTKYNEQFF. For the CDR3, the DNA is TGTGCCAGTAGTATCGGGACAAAATACAATGAGCAGTTCTTC.

This chain connects TRBV3-1 (or the pseudogene TRBV3-2) to TRBJ1-6, with TRBD1 as a possible D gene (5 bases). The CDR3 is 16 residues long. V shed 4 bases and J shed 8 bases, with 18 bases lying between them. CDR1 is LGHDT, CDR2 YNNKEL, per germline (reference sequence). CDR3 bases: TGTGCCAGCAGCCTTTTTTACGGGCGGGGGGATTCACCCCTCCACTTT. Translation: CASSLFYGRGDSPLHF.

The V and J genes are TRBV5-6 and TRBJ2-1, with 9 bases matching TRBD2. The germline V gene encodes CDR1 SGHDT and CDR2 YYEEEE. V was clipped by 0 bases and J by 2 bases; unmatched bases: 9. The CDR3 sequence is 18 residues long. The CDR3 DNA sequence: TGTGCCAGCAGCTTGGCGGGCGGGGGGGCCTTCCCCTACAATGAGCAGTTCTTC. It codes for CASSLAGGGAFPYNEQFF. Filled out from reference TRBV5-6 and TRBJ2-1, the complete variable domain reads DAGVTQSPTHLIKTRGQQVTLRCSPKSGHDTVSWYQQALGQGPQFIFQYYEEEERQRGNFPDRFSGHQFPNYSSELNVNALLLGDSALYLCASSLAGGGAFPYNEQFFGPGTRLTVL.

The chain employs TRBV2 and TRBJ1-3; D possibly corresponds to TRBD1 (5 bases). Germline CDR1 and CDR2: SNHLY and FYNNEI. CDR3 length equals 15 residues. V was shortened by 6 bases and J by 9 bases, with 21 bases between the two germline ends. CDR3 loop: CASSPGTEGFFTIYF. CDR3 nucleotides: TGTGCCAGCAGCCCGGGGACGGAGGGTTTTTTCACCATATATTTT.

This clone was seen only a few times. The chain combines TRBV18 with TRBJ1-6; D not certain. From germline, CDR1 is KGHSH and CDR2 LQKENI. CDR3 length: 13 residues. Trimming removed 6 bases from V and 11 bases from J, with 14 bases in between. CDR3 DNA: TGTGCCAGCTCCCGCGGGGAGGGAACACCCCTCCACTTT. Translated: CASSRGEGTPLHF.

The chain recombines TRBV6-5 with TRBJ2-7, with a possible D match to TRBD2 (5 bases). The CDR3 spans 15 residues. Per the germline V gene, CDR1 is MNHEY and CDR2 is SVGAGI. V was pared by 0 bases and J by 2 bases, with 11 bases between. The DNA of the CDR3 is TGTGCCAGCAGTTACTCGAAAGGAGGAACCTACGAGCAGTACTTC. Translation: CASSYSKGGTYEQYF.

J is TRBJ2-7 and V is TRBV6-2 or TRBV6-3, with D unresolved. CDR3 size: 14 residues. In germline, CDR1 is MNHEY, CDR2 SVGEGT. V shed 2 bases and J shed 0 bases, with 8 bases lying between them. DNA for the CDR3: TGTGCCAGCAGTTACGGGCTGGTCTCCTACGAGCAGTACTTC. It is translated as CASSYGLVSYEQYF.

This clone has more than one count but fewer than ten. The chain couples TRBV7-2 to TRBJ1-1; D might be TRBD1 (5 bases). The germline CDR1 and CDR2 sequences are SGHTA and FQGNSA. The V and J ends lost 5 bases and 8 bases respectively, with 15 bases between them. The CDR3 sequence is 13 residues long. CDR3 DNA sequence: TGTGCCAGCAGCGCTACTCAGGGTAGGGAAGCTTTCTTT. Amino acid sequence: CASSATQGREAFF.

The chain employs TRBV12-5 and TRBJ1-4; possible D gene TRBD1, 6 bases. CDR1 and CDR2 from the germline V gene are LGHNT and FRNRAP. V was trimmed by 1 base and J by 0 bases, leaving 9 bases between them. This CDR3 contains 16 residues. CDR3 region: CASGLDHRATNEKLFF. The CDR3 DNA sequence: TGTGCTAGTGGTTTGGACCACAGGGCAACTAATGAAAAACTGTTTTTT.

The rearrangement uses TRBV11-3 and TRBJ2-1, with TRBD1 matching over 7 bases. With V trimmed by 5 bases and J by 6 bases, 7 bases remained unmatched. CDR1 SGHNT and CDR2 YENEEA come from the germline V gene. This CDR3 comprises 14 residues. The CDR3 sequence: CASSPHRGFNEQFF. The CDR3 nucleotides read TGTGCCAGCAGCCCTCACAGGGGTTTCAATGAGCAGTTCTTC.

CDR3 in DNA: TGCGCCAGCAGCCAAGATAACAGCAATTCACCCCTCCACTTT. It encodes CASSQDNSNSPLHF. The chain couples TRBV4-1 to TRBJ1-6; D uncertain. The ends were cut back, 0 bases at V and 7 bases at J, with 7 bases in the middle. CDR1 is MGHRA and CDR2 is YSYEKL in the germline V gene. The CDR3 covers 14 residues.

The CDR3 spells CASSLHGGQGNTGELFF. DNA of the CDR3: TGTGCCAGTAGCCTACATGGGGGACAGGGAAACACCGGGGAGCTGTTTTTT. V gene TRBV19 combines with J gene TRBJ2-2, with TRBD1 matching 9 bases. J gave up 2 bases and V 6 bases, and 10 bases lay outside the gene matches. The germline V gene has CDR1 LNHDA and CDR2 SQIVND (reference sequence). This CDR3 is 17 amino acids long.

In regard to this clone: The same CDR3 can be traced to other DNA sequences in this sample. The J gene is TRBJ2-2, the V gene TRBV11-3; tentatively, D is TRBD1 (6 bases). This CDR3 contains 15 residues. Germline lookup yields CDR1 SGHNT and CDR2 YENEEA. V gave up 5 bases and J gave up 0 bases, with 10 bases separating them. The CDR3 reads CASSLRTANTGELFF. CDR3 nucleotide sequence: TGTGCCAGCAGCCTCCGGACAGCGAACACCGGGGAGCTGTTTTTT.